Listed below are T cell receptor beta chains from one sample, sequenced in a study of Graves' ophthalmopathy and Graves' hyperthyroidism. One entry per CDR3 protein, called by TCRdb with MiXCR from the multiplex PCR reads. The sample carries about 740,000 distinct CDR3 sequences, around 40% recorded once. Input material: peripheral blood. The receptors stem from an adult man with Graves' ophthalmopathy. Each CDR3 is given with its conserved first and last residue.

cdr3_aa v_call
CASSLRHGDYEQYF TRBV7-9
CASSLETGFYEQYF TRBV11-2
CASGGGTANTEAFF TRBV11-2
CASSLTLGEKLFF TRBV2
CASRGGQGADEQYF TRBV25-1
CAWTATGTGIEQYF TRBV7-2
CASSVGDGTGELFF TRBV9
CASSQPGTGILYEQYF TRBV7-1
CASSFAGTAPYEQYF TRBV7-9
CASRDSYSYEQYF TRBV7-9
CATSDRTGGNQHF TRBV24-1
CASSVQGTETQYF TRBV19
CASSVGATNEQFF TRBV7-9
CACSLELTGDEEKLFF TRBV11-2
CASSPDSVEEKLFF TRBV5-5
CASSPGARTGELFF TRBV19
CASNDNEADTSYEQYF TRBV2
CAISGDRLPAGELFF TRBV10-3
CASSQPRLAGVHEQYF TRBV7-4
CASSPRQGMGTEAFF TRBV7-9
CASSLNTGARGTEAFF TRBV7-9
CASSLGGTGELFF TRBV7-9
CAISESPAGRTGELFF TRBV10-3
CASSPPGSSGANVLTF TRBV9
CASSLDSGNTEAFF TRBV10-3
CSVDPSGNEQYF TRBV29-1
CASSMTGPGTEAFF TRBV19
CASSLTPGLRSF TRBV11-2
CASSRTGATEAFF TRBV19
CASSLTGAGLLAGEPERF TRBV5-6
CATRGTYEQYF TRBV24-1
CASDLGTGPQEGYTF TRBV2
CASSLYSGDRGRGIYF TRBV9
CASSEVPGAGSPLHF TRBV10-3
CAISTGVPGNTIYF TRBV10-3
CASLPGQGTTYEQYF TRBV10-3
CASRSLAGGTGELFF TRBV7-2
CATSDPGGSLTEAFF TRBV24-1
CATSSSGAGGETQYF TRBV15
CASSRGLTNTGELFF TRBV12-3/TRBV12-4
CSARDEAVESSYEQYF TRBV20-1
CASKGSRYEQYF TRBV6-5
CANSLNSGLAGGETQYF TRBV11-2
CSARDGKGARTEAFF TRBV20-1
CASSQDMSYEQYF TRBV7-9
CSARDIRTSGSQQYF TRBV20-1
CASSTIAGTNEKLFF TRBV19
CASSLLGARETQYF TRBV5-5